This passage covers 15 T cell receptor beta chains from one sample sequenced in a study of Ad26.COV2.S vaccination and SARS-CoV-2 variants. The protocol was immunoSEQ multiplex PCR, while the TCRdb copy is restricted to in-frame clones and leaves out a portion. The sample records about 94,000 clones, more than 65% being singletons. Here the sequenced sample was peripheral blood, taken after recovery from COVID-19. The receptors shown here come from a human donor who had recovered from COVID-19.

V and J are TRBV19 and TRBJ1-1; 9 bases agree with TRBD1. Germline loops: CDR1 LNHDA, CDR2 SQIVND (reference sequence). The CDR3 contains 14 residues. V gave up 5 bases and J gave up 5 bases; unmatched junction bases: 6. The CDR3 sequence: CASSHRGLGTEAFF. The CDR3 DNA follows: TGTGCCAGTAGTCACAGGGGGCTGGGGACTGAAGCTTTCTTT.

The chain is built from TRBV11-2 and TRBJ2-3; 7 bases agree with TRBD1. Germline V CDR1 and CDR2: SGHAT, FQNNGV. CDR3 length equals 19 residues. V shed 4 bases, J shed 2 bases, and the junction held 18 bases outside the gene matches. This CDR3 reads CASSSNRRDSGFPTDTQYF. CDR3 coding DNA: TGTGCCAGCAGCTCCAATCGCCGGGACAGTGGTTTTCCCACAGATACGCAGTATTTT.

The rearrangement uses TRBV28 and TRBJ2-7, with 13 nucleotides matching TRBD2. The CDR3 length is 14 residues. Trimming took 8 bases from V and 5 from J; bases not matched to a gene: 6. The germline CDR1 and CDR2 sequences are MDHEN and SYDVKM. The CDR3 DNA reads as TGTGCCAGCGGACCGGGACTAGCGGGACACGAGCAGTACTTC. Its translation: CASGPGLAGHEQYF. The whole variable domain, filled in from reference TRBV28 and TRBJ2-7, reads DVKVTQSSRYLVKRTGEKVFLECVQDMDHENMFWYRQDPGLGLRLIYFSYDVKMKEKGDIPEGYSVSREKKERFSLILESASTNQTSMYLCASGPGLAGHEQYFGPGTRLTVT.

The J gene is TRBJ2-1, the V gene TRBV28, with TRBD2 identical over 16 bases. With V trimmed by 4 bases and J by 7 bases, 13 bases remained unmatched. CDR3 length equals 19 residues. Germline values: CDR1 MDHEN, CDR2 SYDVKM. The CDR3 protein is CASSSTLGLAGGRGNEQFF. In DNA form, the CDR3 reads TGTGCCAGCAGTTCTACTCTGGGACTAGCGGGAGGGAGGGGGAATGAGCAGTTCTTC.

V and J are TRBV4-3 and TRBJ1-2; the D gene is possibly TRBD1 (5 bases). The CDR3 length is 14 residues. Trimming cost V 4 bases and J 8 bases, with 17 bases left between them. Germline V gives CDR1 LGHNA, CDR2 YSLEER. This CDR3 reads CASSLGRGPSGYTF. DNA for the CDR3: TGCGCCAGCAGCCTTGGGAGGGGTCCCTCGGGCTACACCTTC.

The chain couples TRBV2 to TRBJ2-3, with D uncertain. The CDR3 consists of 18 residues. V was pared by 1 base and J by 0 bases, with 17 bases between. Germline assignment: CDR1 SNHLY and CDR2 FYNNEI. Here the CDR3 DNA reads TGTGCCAGCAGTGAAGGACCCAGGAATGTACGAAGCACAGATACGCAGTATTTT. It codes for CASSEGPRNVRSTDTQYF.

The CDR3 nucleotides are TGTGCCAGCAGTTACTCGGGACAGGGATATGGCTACACCTTC. It translates to CASSYSGQGYGYTF. The chain uses TRBV6-2 or TRBV6-3 and TRBJ1-2, with 9 bases fitting TRBD1. CDR1 MNHEY and CDR2 SVGEGT come from the germline V gene. The V gene end was trimmed by 0 bases and the J gene end by 5 bases; junction bases not matched to a gene: 1. The CDR3 runs 14 residues.

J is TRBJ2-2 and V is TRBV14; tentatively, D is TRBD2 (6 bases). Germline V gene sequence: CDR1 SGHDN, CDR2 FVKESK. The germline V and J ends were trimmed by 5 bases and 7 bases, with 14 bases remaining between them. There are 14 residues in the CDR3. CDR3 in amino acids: CASSARLVGGELFF. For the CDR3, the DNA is TGTGCCAGCAGCGCCCGACTAGTGGGCGGGGAGCTGTTTTTT.

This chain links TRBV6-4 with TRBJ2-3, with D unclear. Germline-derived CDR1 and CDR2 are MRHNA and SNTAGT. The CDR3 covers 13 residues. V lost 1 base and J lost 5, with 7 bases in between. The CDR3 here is CASSDFGQDTQYF. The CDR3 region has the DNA TGTGCCAGCAGTGACTTTGGCCAAGATACGCAGTATTTT.

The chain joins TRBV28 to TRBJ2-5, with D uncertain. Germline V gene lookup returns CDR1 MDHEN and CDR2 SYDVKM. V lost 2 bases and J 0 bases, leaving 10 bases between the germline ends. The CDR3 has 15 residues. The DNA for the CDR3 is TGTGCCAGCAGTTTACCGGTATTCGACCAAGAGACCCAGTACTTC. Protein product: CASSLPVFDQETQYF.

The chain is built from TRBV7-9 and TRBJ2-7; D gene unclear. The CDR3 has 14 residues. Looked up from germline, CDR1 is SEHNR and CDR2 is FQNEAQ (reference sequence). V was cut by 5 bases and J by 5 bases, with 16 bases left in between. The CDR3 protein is CASSPPGSTHEQYF. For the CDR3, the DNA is TGTGCCAGCAGCCCGCCGGGTAGTACCCACGAGCAGTACTTC.

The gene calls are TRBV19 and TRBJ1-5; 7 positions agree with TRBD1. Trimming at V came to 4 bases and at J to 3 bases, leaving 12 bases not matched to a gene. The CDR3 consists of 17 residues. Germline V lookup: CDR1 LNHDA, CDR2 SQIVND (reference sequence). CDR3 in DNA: TGTGCCAGTAGTACTGTCCCGGGACAGTTTTCCAATCAGCCCCAGCATTTT. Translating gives CASSTVPGQFSNQPQHF.

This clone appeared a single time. The CDR3 is CASSLYRGTDTQYF. The CDR3 region has the DNA TGTGCCAGCAGTCTCTACAGGGGGACAGATACGCAGTATTTT. The chain recombines TRBV2 with TRBJ2-3, with 8 bases that match TRBD1. Trimming at V came to 5 bases and at J to 3 bases, leaving 4 bases not matched to a gene. CDR3 length equals 14 residues. Germline lookup yields CDR1 SNHLY and CDR2 FYNNEI.

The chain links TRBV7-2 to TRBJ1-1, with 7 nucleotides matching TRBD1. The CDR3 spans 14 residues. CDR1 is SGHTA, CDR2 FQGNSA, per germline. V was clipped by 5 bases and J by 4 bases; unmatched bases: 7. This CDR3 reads CASSAQGGTTEAFF. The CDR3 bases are TGTGCCAGCAGCGCCCAGGGGGGAACCACTGAAGCTTTCTTT.

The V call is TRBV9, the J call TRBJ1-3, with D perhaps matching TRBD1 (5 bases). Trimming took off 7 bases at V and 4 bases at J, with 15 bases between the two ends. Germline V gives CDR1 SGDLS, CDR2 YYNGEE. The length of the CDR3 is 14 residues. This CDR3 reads CASGSGGSGNTIYF. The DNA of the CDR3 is TGTGCCAGCGGTTCGGGGGGTTCAGGAAACACCATATATTTT. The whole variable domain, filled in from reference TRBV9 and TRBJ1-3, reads DSGVTQTPKHLITATGQRVTLRCSPRSGDLSVYWYQQSLDQGLQFLIQYYNGEERAKGNILERFSAQQFPDLHSELNLSSLELGDSALYFCASGSGGSGNTIYFGEGSWLTVV.